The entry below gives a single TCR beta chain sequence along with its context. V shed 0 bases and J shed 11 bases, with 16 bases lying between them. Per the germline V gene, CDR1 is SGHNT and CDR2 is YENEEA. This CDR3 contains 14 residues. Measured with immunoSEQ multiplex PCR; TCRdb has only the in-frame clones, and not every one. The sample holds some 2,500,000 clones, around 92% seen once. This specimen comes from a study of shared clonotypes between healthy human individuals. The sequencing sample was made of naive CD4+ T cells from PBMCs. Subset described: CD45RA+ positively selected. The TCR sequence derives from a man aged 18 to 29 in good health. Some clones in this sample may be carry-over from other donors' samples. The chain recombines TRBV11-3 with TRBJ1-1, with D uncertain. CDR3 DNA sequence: TGTGCCAGCAGCTTAGAGGTCAAGGACCCGGGCGCTTTCTTT. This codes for CASSLEVKDPGAFF. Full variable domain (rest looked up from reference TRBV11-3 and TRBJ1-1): EAGVVQSPRYKIIEKKQPVAFWCNPISGHNTLYWYLQNLGQGPELLIRYENEEAVDDSQLPKDRFSAERLKGVDSTLKIQPAELGDSAVYLCASSLEVKDPGAFFGQGTRLTVV.